A single sample is the source of the 4 T cell receptor beta chains below, sequenced in a study of beta chain features in type 1 diabetes. General study points: In all four CD4+ subsets, TCRB CDR3 length was significantly, moderately reduced in type 1 diabetes.

These TCRs' antigens remain unknown. What was sequenced were expressed TCRB transcripts, since all of the isolated RNA had been reverse transcribed. The protocol was immunoSEQ multiplex PCR, while the TCRdb copy is restricted to in-frame clones and leaves out a portion. The sample holds 500,000 to 800,000 clones, 12% seen once. Sequences were obtained from naive CD4+ T cells from blood. These receptors all come from a man aged 25 to 40 with type 1 diabetes.

This sequence joins TRBV7-2 and TRBJ2-1; TRBD1 agrees at 8 bases. This CDR3 is 17 amino acids long. CDR1 is SGHTA and CDR2 is FQGNSA in the germline V gene. The ends lost 5 bases at V and 2 bases at J; junction bases unmatched: 11. The CDR3 reads CASSAGPRDRTYNEQFF. CDR3 bases: TGTGCCAGCAGCGCGGGCCCCCGGGACAGGACCTACAATGAGCAGTTCTTC.

The chain recombines TRBV6-5 with TRBJ1-2; 10 nucleotides align to TRBD1. V was pared by 6 bases and J by 4 bases, with 5 bases of the junction left unmatched. Germline lookup yields CDR1 MNHEY and CDR2 SVGAGI. The CDR3 contains 14 residues. In DNA, the CDR3 is TGTGCCAGCAGGCGACAGGGGGCCGCCTATGGCTACACCTTC. Residues: CASRRQGAAYGYTF.

This clone was counted between two and nine times. The genes are TRBV7-9 and TRBJ2-7, with TRBD1 matching 8 bases. The CDR3 extends over 15 amino acids. Losses at the gene ends were 3 bases for V and 3 bases for J; bases not matched to a gene: 7. Germline V gene sequence: CDR1 SEHNR, CDR2 FQNEAQ (reference sequence). The chain's CDR3 is CASSFRPGQVYEQYF. As DNA, the CDR3 is TGTGCCAGCAGCTTTCGCCCGGGACAGGTCTACGAGCAGTACTTC.

This clone was recorded a few times. The gene calls are TRBV30 and TRBJ1-2, with D perhaps matching TRBD1 (5 bases). Trimming took off 6 bases at V and 5 bases at J, with 10 bases between the two ends. Per the germline V gene, CDR1 is GTSNPN and CDR2 is SVGIG (reference sequence). The CDR3 is made up of 11 amino acids. CDR3 nucleotide sequence: TGTGCCTGTCTCACAGGTTATGGCTACACCTTC. This translates into CACLTGYGYTF.